The 17 T cell receptor beta chains presented below share a single source sample, sequenced in a study of technical replicates of blood from a few donors. The repertoire was sequenced with immunoSEQ multiplex PCR; TCRdb's copy has only in-frame clones and lacks some. Here the sample spans about 70,000 clones, about 95% being singletons. Source material: T cells isolated from PBMCs. Source of these receptors: a human donor in good health.

The rearrangement uses TRBV18 and TRBJ2-3; no definite D call. Germline V gives CDR1 KGHSH, CDR2 LQKENI. V lost 5 bases to trimming and J lost 1 base, with 10 bases between them. The CDR3 runs to 14 residues. The CDR3 nucleotides read TGTGCCAGCTCAAGCCCCCTGGGCACAGATACGCAGTATTTT. Protein: CASSSPLGTDTQYF.

The J gene is TRBJ2-2, the V gene TRBV5-5; 7 bases are a match to TRBD1. J was trimmed by 7 bases and V by 2 bases; bases with no gene match: 5. Germline V gene sequence: CDR1 SGHKS, CDR2 YYEKEE (reference sequence). This CDR3 region has 14 residues. The CDR3 DNA reads TGTGCCAGCAGCTTCAAGGGGGCGGGCGGGGAGCTGTTTTTT. Encoded protein: CASSFKGAGGELFF.

This chain links TRBV28 with TRBJ1-1; D is uncertain. Trimming shortened V by 5 bases and J by 2 bases, and 24 bases separated the two germline ends. This CDR3 has 18 amino acids. Germline V gene sequence: CDR1 MDHEN, CDR2 SYDVKM. The DNA for the CDR3 is TGTGCCAGCAGTCTATACGGGATTAGATCACCCCGAAACACTGAAGCTTTCTTT. Translating gives CASSLYGIRSPRNTEAFF.

The V gene is TRBV7-3, the J gene TRBJ1-5; TRBD1 matches 9 bases. Germline trimming cut 7 bases from V and 2 bases from J; bases unmatched to any gene: 24. CDR3 length: 21 residues. Germline V CDR1 and CDR2: SGHTA, FQGTGA. The CDR3: CASTIRGDVGQGYEGNQPQHF. The CDR3 DNA is TGTGCCAGCACAATTAGGGGAGATGTCGGACAGGGGTACGAGGGCAATCAGCCCCAGCATTTT.

The chain is built from TRBV6-5 and TRBJ2-6; the D gene is possibly TRBD2 (6 bases). Germline CDR1 reads MNHEY; CDR2 reads SVGAGI. CDR3 length: 14 amino acids. The V and J ends lost 8 bases and 0 bases respectively, with 8 bases between them. The CDR3 reads CASGGNSGANVLTF. The CDR3 bases are TGTGCCAGCGGCGGGAACTCTGGGGCCAACGTCCTGACTTTC.

The genes are TRBV4-1 and TRBJ2-5; 15 bases agree with TRBD2. Germline lookup yields CDR1 MGHRA and CDR2 YSYEKL. This CDR3 spans 19 amino acids. J was trimmed by 5 bases and V by 2 bases; bases with no gene match: 12. CDR3 coding DNA: TGCGCCAGCAGCCAATCGGGACTAGCGGGGGGATCGTTCTTGGAGACCCAGTACTTC. Protein: CASSQSGLAGGSFLETQYF.

V usage is TRBV21-1 and J usage is TRBJ1-1. TRBV21-1 is recorded as a pseudogene. The CDR3 extends over 15 amino acids. As DNA, the CDR3 is TGTGCCAGCAGCAAGGGGGACTCCCTGCCCACTGAAGCTTTCTTT. Translated: CASSKGDSLPTEAFF.

The V and J genes are TRBV28 and TRBJ2-3, with a possible D match to TRBD2 (5 bases). V lost 5 bases to trimming and J lost 3 bases, with 6 bases between them. The CDR3 length is 12 residues. The germline CDR1 and CDR2 sequences are MDHEN and SYDVKM. The CDR3: CASSRETDTQYF. In DNA, the CDR3 is TGTGCCAGCAGTAGGGAGACAGATACGCAGTATTTT.

The chain has TRBV10-1 and TRBJ1-2, with 7 bases aligning to TRBD1. Trimming removed 2 bases from V and 8 bases from J; junction bases left unmatched: 5. Germline V gene sequence: CDR1 WNHNN, CDR2 SYGVQD (reference sequence). The CDR3 runs to 13 residues. CDR3: CASSETTGQGYTF. In DNA, the CDR3 is TGCGCCAGCAGTGAGACGACAGGGCAAGGCTACACCTTC.

The V gene is TRBV7-2, the J gene TRBJ2-5; tentative D call: TRBD1 (5 bases). This CDR3 is 13 amino acids long. Germline loops: CDR1 SGHTA, CDR2 FQGNSA. V was shortened by 1 base and J by 9 bases, with 12 bases between the two germline ends. CDR3: CASSLGQQDAQYF. The CDR3 DNA reads TGTGCCAGCAGCTTAGGACAGCAAGACGCCCAGTACTTC. The full variable domain, completed using reference TRBV7-2 and TRBJ2-5, is GAGVSQSPSNKVTEKGKDVELRCDPISGHTALYWYRQSLGQGLEFLIYFQGNSAPDKSGLPSDRFSAERTGGSVSTLTIQRTQQEDSAVYLCASSLGQQDAQYFGPGTRLLVL.

This clone has only one observation. This chain links TRBV5-1 with TRBJ2-7, with TRBD1 matching 7 bases. The V gene's germline CDR1 is SGHRS and CDR2 YFSETQ. The V gene end was trimmed by 0 bases and the J gene end by 2 bases; junction bases not matched to a gene: 8. This CDR3 region has 16 residues. The CDR3 loop reads CASSLVFWDSTYEQYF. The CDR3 region has the DNA TGCGCCAGCAGCTTGGTCTTCTGGGACAGCACCTACGAGCAGTACTTC.

This chain connects TRBV5-4 to TRBJ1-2; 11 nucleotides agree with TRBD1. The CDR3 consists of 15 residues. CDR1 and CDR2 from the germline V gene are SGHNT and YYREEE (reference sequence). V trimming: 0 bases; J trimming: 4 bases; junction bases outside the gene matches: 2. The DNA of the CDR3 is TGTGCCAGCAGCTTGGCGGGACAGGGGGTCTATGGCTACACCTTC. Amino acid sequence: CASSLAGQGVYGYTF.

The chain is built from TRBV6-5 and TRBJ2-7; D might be TRBD1 (5 bases). Germline lookup yields CDR1 MNHEY and CDR2 SVGAGI. This CDR3 is 15 amino acids long. V lost 0 bases, J lost 2 bases, and 11 bases lay in between. CDR3 nucleotide sequence: TGTGCCAGCAGTTACTCTCCGCAGGGAACCTACGAGCAGTACTTC. Amino acids: CASSYSPQGTYEQYF.

This chain connects TRBV28 to TRBJ2-2; 8 bases are a match to TRBD1. Germline V lookup: CDR1 MDHEN, CDR2 SYDVKM. V gave up 2 bases and J gave up 5 bases; unmatched junction bases: 4. The CDR3 consists of 15 residues. The CDR3 is CASSLRTGYTGELFF. The CDR3 DNA reads TGTGCCAGCAGTTTACGGACAGGGTATACCGGGGAGCTGTTTTTT.

The chain has TRBV5-5 and TRBJ1-2, with TRBD1 matching over 12 bases. The CDR3 length is 14 residues. Germline CDR1 SGHKS, CDR2 YYEKEE (reference sequence). Trimming cost V 4 bases and J 10 bases; bases outside gene matches: 8. Here the CDR3 reads CASSVDGTGGDYTF. CDR3 nucleotides: TGTGCCAGCAGCGTGGATGGGACAGGGGGCGACTACACCTTC.

The V call is TRBV7-9, the J call TRBJ1-1; tentative D call: TRBD1 (5 bases). The CDR3 loop spans 14 amino acids. The ends were cut back, 2 bases at V and 1 base at J, with 8 bases in the middle. From germline, CDR1 is SEHNR and CDR2 FQNEAQ (reference sequence). The CDR3 DNA is TGTGCCAGCAGCTTAAGTGACAGGAACACTGAAGCTTTCTTT. Protein sequence: CASSLSDRNTEAFF.

V usage is TRBV7-9 and J usage is TRBJ1-2, with D perhaps TRBD1 (5 bases). This CDR3 has 14 amino acids. V shed 4 bases and J shed 8 bases, with 17 bases lying between them. The germline V gene has CDR1 SEHNR and CDR2 FQNEAQ (reference sequence). CDR3 coding DNA: TGTGCCAGCAGCTCCGGCGGGGGAGTTAGCGGCTACACCTTC. Translating gives CASSSGGGVSGYTF.